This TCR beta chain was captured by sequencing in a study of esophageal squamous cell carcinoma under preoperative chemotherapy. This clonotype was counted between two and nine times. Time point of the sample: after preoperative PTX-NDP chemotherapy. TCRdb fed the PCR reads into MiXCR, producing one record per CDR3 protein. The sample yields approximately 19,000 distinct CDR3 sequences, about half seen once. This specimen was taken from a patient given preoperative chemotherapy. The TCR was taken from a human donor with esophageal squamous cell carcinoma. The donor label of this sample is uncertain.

CDR3 residues: CASSQDPIRLAVSTDTQYF. For the CDR3, the DNA is TGTGCCAGCAGCCAAGATCCCATCCGACTAGCGGTGAGCACAGATACGCAGTATTTT. This chain connects TRBV4-2 to TRBJ2-3; 9 positions match TRBD2. With 0 bases clipped from V and 0 bases from J, the junction kept 10 bases outside the gene matches. The CDR3 extends over 19 amino acids. Germline CDR1 reads LGHNA; CDR2 reads YNFKEQ.